A selection of T cell receptor beta chains follows, all from one sample in a study of a mutant IDH1 vaccine in newly diagnosed glioma. Clones were read by immunoSEQ multiplex PCR, and TCRdb kept only the in-frame ones, dropping some. The table includes 30,000 to 45,000 clones, roughly nine tenths detected once. Their antigens remain unidentified. This sample comprised PBMCs, obtained from a glioma patient whose treatment included an IDH1 peptide vaccine. Receptor source: a man between 50 and 59 years old with glioma. Each CDR3 is given with its conserved first and last residue. D genes are given only for firm matches. Clone size is shown for a subset of rows, as once, few, many or a class of expanded clone.

TRBJ2-5,NA,TRBV11-1,TRBD2,TGTGCCAGCAGCCCCAGGACTAGCGGGGGGTTAAAAGAGACCCAGTACTTC,CASSPRTSGGLKETQYF
TRBJ2-1,NA,TRBV18,TRBD2,TGTGCCAGCTCACCGACCGGGGGACTAGCGGGAGTTGAGCAGTTCTTC,CASSPTGGLAGVEQFF
TRBJ2-7,NA,TRBV7-6,TRBD1,TGTGCCAGCAGCTCCTTGGGACAGGGGGCGCTTGAGCAGTACTTC,CASSSLGQGALEQYF
TRBJ2-5,NA,TRBV14,NA,TGTGCCAGCAGTCGGGGGACCGTAGAGACCCAGTACTTC,CASSRGTVETQYF
TRBJ2-7,NA,TRBV7-9,TRBD2,TGTGCCAGCAGCCTTGGACTAGCGGGCGAGCAGTACTTC,CASSLGLAGEQYF
TRBJ2-7,NA,TRBV7-8,NA,TGTGCCAGCAGCGGCCGAAGGTTCACCGAGCAGTACTTC,CASSGRRFTEQYF
TRBJ2-2,NA,TRBV30,NA,TGTGCCTGGACGGAGGGGGCAACCGCGAACACCGGGGAGCTGTTTTTT,CAWTEGATANTGELFF
TRBJ1-4,NA,TRBV2,TRBD1,TGTGCCAGCAGACCGGGACAGGGTGCTGAAAAACTGTTTTTT,CASRPGQGAEKLFF
TRBJ1-1,NA,TRBV28,NA,TGTGCCAGCAGTTTATCAACCACTGAAGCTTTCTTT,CASSLSTTEAFF
TRBJ1-2,NA,TRBV5-4,NA,TGTGCCAGCAGCTCAACTAAGGGATCCTTCTATGGCTACACCTTC,CASSSTKGSFYGYTF
TRBJ2-6,NA,TRBV2,TRBD1,TGTGCCGGCGGACAGGGTTCCAATGGGGCCAACGTCCTGACTTTC,CAGGQGSNGANVLTF
TRBJ1-3,NA,TRBV5-5,NA,TGTGCCAGCAGCTTGGGACGACCGGGAAACACCATATATTTT,CASSLGRPGNTIYF
TRBJ1-1,once,TRBV11-2,TRBD1,TGTGCCAGCAGCCTAGGACAGGGGGTCGGTGAAGCTTTCTTT,CASSLGQGVGEAFF
TRBJ1-5,NA,TRBV28,NA,TGTGCCAGCAGCGGCGTCGACAGGAATCAGCCCCAGCATTTT,CASSGVDRNQPQHF
TRBJ1-1,NA,TRBV20-1,NA,TGCAGTGCTGAAGGGGGGATTGAAGCTTTCTTT,CSAEGGIEAFF
TRBJ1-5,NA,TRBV2,TRBD1,TGTGCCAGCAGAGACAGGGCTAGCAATCAGCCCCAGCATTTT,CASRDRASNQPQHF
TRBJ1-5,NA,TRBV7-2,NA,TGTGCCAGCAGCTTAGGAGGGGCGAGCAATCAGCCCCAGCATTTT,CASSLGGASNQPQHF
TRBJ1-4,NA,TRBV5-1,TRBD1,TGCGCCAGCGGGACAGCAACTAATGAAAAACTGTTTTTT,CASGTATNEKLFF
TRBJ1-6,NA,TRBV7-2,NA,TGTGCCAGCAGCCTACTTAGATTCAATTCACCCCTCCACTTT,CASSLLRFNSPLHF
TRBJ2-3,NA,TRBV29-1,NA,TGCAGCGTTGAGTCGGGGAGAGTGGCGCAGTATTTT,CSVESGRVAQYF
TRBJ2-7,NA,TRBV6-5,TRBD2,TGTGCCAGCAGATCTAGCGGGAACCACTACGAGCAGTACTTC,CASRSSGNHYEQYF
TRBJ1-5,few,TRBV27,NA,TGTGCCAGCAGGAGACACTTAGATAGCAATCAGCCCCAGCATTTT,CASRRHLDSNQPQHF
TRBJ2-2,NA,TRBV19,NA,TGTGCCAGTAGGTCCCCCAGGGGGGAGACGGTCGGGGAGCTGTTTTTT,CASRSPRGETVGELFF
TRBJ2-2,NA,TRBV11-2,TRBD1,TGTGCCAGCAGCTCCTGGGACAGGGTCACCGGGGAGCTGTTTTTT,CASSSWDRVTGELFF
TRBJ1-6,NA,TRBV19,TRBD1,TGTGCCAGTAGTATAGGCAGGGGGCTTAATTCACCCCTCCACTTT,CASSIGRGLNSPLHF
TRBJ2-2,NA,TRBV18,NA,TGTGCCAGCTCACCATTGAGGGCTGGGGCTGACACCGGGGAGCTGTTTTTT,CASSPLRAGADTGELFF
TRBJ1-4,NA,TRBV7-9,TRBD1,TGTGCCAGCAGTGGGGACAGGGGGCTCAACTTGGGTAATGAAAAACTGTTTTTT,CASSGDRGLNLGNEKLFF
TRBJ2-3,NA,TRBV4-1,NA,TGCGCCAGCAGCAAAGGACAGACAGCAGATACGCAGTATTTT,CASSKGQTADTQYF
TRBJ2-7,NA,TRBV2,NA,TGTGCCAGCAGCCGCACCGGGACATATTCCTACGAGCAGTACTTC,CASSRTGTYSYEQYF